Below are 2 T cell receptor beta chains sequenced from a single sample in a study of beta chain features in type 1 diabetes. Expressed TCRB transcripts were sequenced because the isolated RNA had all been reverse transcribed beforehand. The data were produced by immunoSEQ multiplex PCR, yet TCRdb's version contains in-frame clones alone and is incomplete. The data show fewer than 200,000 clones, about 12% seen once. Specimen: central memory CD4+ T cells from blood. These receptor sequences come from a woman aged 18-29 years in good health.

V and J are TRBV11-2 and TRBJ2-7, with 7 positions matching TRBD2. From germline, CDR1 is SGHAT and CDR2 FQNNGV. Losses at the gene ends were 2 bases for V and 2 bases for J; bases not matched to a gene: 6. CDR3 length equals 15 residues. CDR3 DNA sequence: TGTGCCAGCAGCTTACTAGCGGAAGGGGCCTACGAGCAGTACTTC. Amino acid sequence: CASSLLAEGAYEQYF.

The sample holds a few counts of this clone. Other DNA sequences within the sample encode an identical CDR3. The rearrangement uses TRBV25-1 and TRBJ2-7, with 7 bases matching TRBD1. The ends lost 2 bases at V and 2 bases at J; junction bases unmatched: 0. Germline CDR1 and CDR2: MGHDK and SYGVNS. The CDR3 extends over 13 amino acids. The CDR3 reads CASSEGQAYEQYF. In nucleotides, the CDR3 is TGTGCCAGCAGTGAAGGACAGGCCTACGAGCAGTACTTC.